This entry describes one TCR beta chain. Its target is not known. Compared with germline, one end of the junction differs, possibly owing to a read error. The study ran its PCR with 60 Vbeta and 13 Jbeta primers. Data came from immunoSEQ multiplex PCR; TCRdb stores just in-frame clones and leaves some out. This sample has 100,000 to 150,000 clones, with 60% to 85% found just once. CDR3 size: 15 residues. Germline CDR1 SEHNR, CDR2 FQNEAQ (reference sequence). The sample originates from a study of cytomegalovirus exposure and HLA in healthy donors. General study findings and limits: Confirmation was obtained in vitro that a few CMV-associated chains are specific for CMV antigens.

The sequencing sample was made of PBMCs. V usage is TRBV7-9 and J usage is TRBJ2-2; a weak D match, TRBD2 (6 bases). This TCR came from a man aged 50-59 years in good health and CMV-seronegative. In DNA form, the CDR3 reads TGTTCCAGCAGCCAAAGGAGGGTCGACACCGGGGAGCTGTTTTTT. This codes for CSSSQRRVDTGELFF.